The 15 T cell receptor beta chains given below trace back to one sample, sequenced in a study of early T cells in non-severe SARS-CoV-2 infection. TCRdb recomputed calls from the 5' RACE reads with MiXCR, one row per CDR3 protein. The table has about 92,000 distinct CDR3 sequences, about 15% seen once. The sequencing input was whole blood. The receptor source for this set is an adult who was a healthcare worker with PCR-confirmed SARS-CoV-2 infection or an uninfected control (not recorded which).

The sample holds many counts of this clonotype. V and J are TRBV7-3 and TRBJ1-6; 9 positions match TRBD1. This CDR3 contains 16 residues. Germline V gives CDR1 SGHTA, CDR2 FQGTGA. V dropped 1 base and J dropped 10; count of bases not matched to a gene: 8. CDR3 DNA sequence: TGTGCCAGCAGCTTAATGGGGACAGGGAGAGGCTCACCCCTCCACTTT. Translating it yields CASSLMGTGRGSPLHF.

The chain employs TRBV24-1 and TRBJ2-1; tentative D call: TRBD1 (5 bases). V lost 5 bases and J lost 7, with 14 bases in between. The length of the CDR3 is 14 residues. CDR1 and CDR2 (germline): KGHDR, SFDVKD. The CDR3 is CATSGRLPGNEQFF. The CDR3 DNA reads as TGTGCCACCAGTGGCCGCCTCCCAGGGAATGAGCAGTTCTTC.

This clonotype came up a few times. The chain carries TRBV7-2 and TRBJ1-1; D ambiguous. Germline V gene sequence: CDR1 SGHTA, CDR2 FQGNSA. V was clipped by 0 bases and J by 2 bases, with 16 bases between them. CDR3 length: 17 residues. The CDR3: CASSLASVGQVNTEAFF. CDR3 DNA: TGTGCCAGCAGCTTAGCCTCGGTCGGGCAGGTTAACACTGAAGCTTTCTTT.

This clonotype has a handful of counts. The chain joins TRBV29-1 to TRBJ2-7; weak D call: TRBD2 (5 bases). Trimming cost V 6 bases and J 8 bases, with 20 bases left between them. Germline lookup yields CDR1 SQVTM and CDR2 ANQGSEA. The CDR3 contains 13 residues. The CDR3 loop is CSVEEAGGDQQYF. CDR3 nucleotides: TGCAGCGTCGAGGAGGCAGGAGGCGACCAGCAGTACTTC.

This clonotype was picked up many times. The V and J genes are TRBV6-6 and TRBJ2-1; the match to TRBD1 covers 7 bases. The CDR3 runs to 14 residues. Germline V gene lookup returns CDR1 MNHNY and CDR2 SVGAGI (reference sequence). Unmatched junction bases numbered 6, after V lost 7 bases and J lost 3 bases. Here the CDR3 reads CASTPGQRYNEQFF. DNA of the CDR3: TGTGCCAGCACTCCGGGACAGCGCTACAATGAGCAGTTCTTC.

CDR3 DNA: TGCAGTGCTTCGGTACCGGGGACGCAGTATTTT. As protein: CSASVPGTQYF. The rearrangement joins TRBV20-1 to TRBJ2-3; possible D gene TRBD2, 5 bases. Germline CDR1 and CDR2: DFQATT and SNEGSKA (reference sequence). Trimming shortened V by 5 bases and J by 9 bases, and 12 bases separated the two germline ends. This CDR3 contains 11 residues.

This clonotype occurred many times. The genes are TRBV3-1 and TRBJ1-1; D unresolved. The CDR3 has 12 residues. Germline V CDR1 and CDR2: LGHDT, YNNKEL (reference sequence). Trimming removed 4 bases from V and 7 bases from J, with 10 bases in between. CDR3: CASSRVRNEAFF. The CDR3 DNA sequence: TGTGCCAGCAGCCGGGTACGCAATGAAGCTTTCTTT.

The chain links TRBV3-1 to TRBJ1-1; D is uncertain. This CDR3 comprises 13 residues. V lost 6 bases and J 1 base, leaving 9 bases between the germline ends. Germline assignment: CDR1 LGHDT and CDR2 YNNKEL (reference sequence). CDR3 coding DNA: TGTGCCAGCAGGGGCGCGGGGAACACTGAAGCTTTCTTT. This encodes CASRGAGNTEAFF.

Details on this clonotype: One junction end does not reproduce the germline sequence, and a read error may be involved. The rearrangement uses TRBV2 and TRBJ2-5; D is unclear. The CDR3 totals 11 residues. Looked up from germline, CDR1 is SNHLY and CDR2 is FYNNEI. The CDR3 DNA reads TGTGCCAGCAGTAACCACGAGACCCAGTACTTC. Encoded protein: CASSNHETQYF.

There are a few counts of this clonotype. This sequence joins TRBV20-1 and TRBJ2-1; the match to TRBD2 covers 11 bases. Germline lookup yields CDR1 DFQATT and CDR2 SNEGSKA (reference sequence). There are 16 residues in the CDR3. V was pared by 5 bases and J by 3 bases, with 9 bases of the junction left unmatched. The CDR3: CSAQGPLAGGYNEQFF. DNA for the CDR3: TGCAGTGCTCAGGGGCCCCTAGCGGGGGGCTACAATGAGCAGTTCTTC.

This clonotype appeared a few times. The chain carries TRBV10-3 and TRBJ2-7; a weak D match, TRBD2 (5 bases). In germline, CDR1 is ENHRY, CDR2 SYGVKD. Deletions cut 6 bases from V and 9 bases from J, with 12 bases between. The CDR3 has 11 residues. CDR3 DNA: TGTGCCATCAGGGAAGATGAGGGGCAGTACTTC. This codes for CAIREDEGQYF.

Of note for this clonotype: A much larger clone differs by one base, so this may be a read error. The genes are TRBV7-6 and TRBJ2-5; D remains unclear. The germline V gene has CDR1 SGHVS and CDR2 FNYEAQ. CDR3 length: 12 residues. CDR3 in amino acids: CATGQERETQHF. The CDR3 DNA reads as TGTGCCACTGGGCAGGAACGAGAGACCCAGCACTTC.

This chain joins TRBV27 and TRBJ2-7, with 8 nucleotides matching TRBD1. This CDR3 comprises 15 residues. Looked up from germline, CDR1 is MNHEY and CDR2 is SMNVEV (reference sequence). The J segment lost 0 bases and the V segment lost 5 bases, leaving 6 bases of the junction unmatched. Here the CDR3 DNA reads TGTGCCAGCAGTCCCACAGGGGGGAGCTCCTACGAGCAGTACTTC. It specifies CASSPTGGSSYEQYF.

A few counts support this clonotype. CDR3 amino acids: CASSSFLKQGYQETQYF. The DNA for the CDR3 is TGTGCCAGCAGCTCCTTCCTAAAGCAGGGGTACCAAGAGACCCAGTACTTC. This chain connects TRBV11-2 to TRBJ2-5, with D perhaps TRBD1 (6 bases). CDR1 and CDR2 (germline): SGHAT, FQNNGV. Between the trimmed V and J ends, which lost 4 bases and 0 bases, there was a span of 18 bases. This CDR3 has 17 amino acids.

This clonotype was seen at least ten times. The chain recombines TRBV7-9 with TRBJ2-3; D is perhaps TRBD1 (6 bases). V lost 2 bases and J lost 0, with 9 bases in between. Germline CDR1 reads SEHNR; CDR2 reads FQNEAQ (reference sequence). This CDR3 comprises 15 residues. In nucleotides, the CDR3 is TGTGCCAGCAGCTTAAACAGGGTGAGCACAGATACGCAGTATTTT. It codes for CASSLNRVSTDTQYF.